This T cell receptor beta chain was found in a study of blood T cells in healthy people across ages. The authors ran a second PCR of roughly 6 to 12 cycles using a sample-barcoded 5' primer and a J-beta primer mix. TCRdb recomputed calls from the 5' RACE reads with MiXCR, one row per CDR3 protein. The profile shows over 600,000 distinct CDR3 sequences, roughly 41% of them singletons. This CDR3 contains 14 residues. The ends were cut back, 0 bases at V and 2 bases at J, with 4 bases in the middle. Germline V gene data show CDR1 as LGHDT and CDR2 as YNNKEL (reference sequence). This chain links TRBV3-1 with TRBJ2-2; D ambiguous. Input material: blood. The receptor was derived from an elderly man in good health. The CDR3, as DNA: TGTGCCAGCAGCCAAGACACTAACACCGGGGAGCTGTTTTTT. It codes for CASSQDTNTGELFF.